This T cell receptor beta chain came from a study of T cell repertoires in cytomegalovirus infection. Study-level information: CMV infection together with matching HLA type was indicated by public TCR beta signatures. The study, taken as a whole, reports: The response measured ex vivo was dominated by TCR beta clonotypes (HLA-C-restricted and CMV-specific).

One entry per CDR3 protein, called by TCRdb with MiXCR from the reads. Among 100,000 to 150,000 distinct CDR3 sequences listed, about 10% were seen once. The CDR3 is made up of 14 amino acids. CDR1 is MDHEN, CDR2 SYDVKM, per germline. V dropped 6 bases and J dropped 8 bases, with 19 bases sitting between them. Details on this clonotype: Its cognate antigen is unknown.

Sequenced material: PBMCs. This rearrangement joins TRBV28 to TRBJ1-2; TRBD1 might be the D (6 bases). The clonotype was recovered from a human donor in good health (CMV status not recorded). Some clones in this sample may be carry-over from other donors' samples. CDR3 DNA: TGTGCCAGCAGCCTCCTAGACAGGTTGGGCGGCTACACCTTC. Translated, it gives CASSLLDRLGGYTF.